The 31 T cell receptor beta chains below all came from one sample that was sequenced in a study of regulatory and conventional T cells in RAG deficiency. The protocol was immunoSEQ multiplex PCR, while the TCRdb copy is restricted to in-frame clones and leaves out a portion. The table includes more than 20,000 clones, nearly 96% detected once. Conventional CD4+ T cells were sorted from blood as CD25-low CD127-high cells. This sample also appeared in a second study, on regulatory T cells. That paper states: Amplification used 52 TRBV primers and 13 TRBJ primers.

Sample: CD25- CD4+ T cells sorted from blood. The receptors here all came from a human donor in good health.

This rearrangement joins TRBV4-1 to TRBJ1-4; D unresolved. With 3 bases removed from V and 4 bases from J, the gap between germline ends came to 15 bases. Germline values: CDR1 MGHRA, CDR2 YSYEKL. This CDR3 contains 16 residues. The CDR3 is CASSQEGGLNNEKLFF. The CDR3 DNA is TGCGCCAGCAGCCAGGAGGGTGGCCTCAATAATGAAAAACTGTTTTTT.

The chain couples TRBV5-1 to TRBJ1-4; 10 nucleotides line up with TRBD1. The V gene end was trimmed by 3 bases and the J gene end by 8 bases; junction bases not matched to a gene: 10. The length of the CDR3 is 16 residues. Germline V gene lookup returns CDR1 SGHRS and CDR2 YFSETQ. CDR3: CASSSTPGQGREKLFF. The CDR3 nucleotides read TGCGCCAGCAGCTCAACACCGGGACAGGGGAGGGAAAAACTGTTTTTT.

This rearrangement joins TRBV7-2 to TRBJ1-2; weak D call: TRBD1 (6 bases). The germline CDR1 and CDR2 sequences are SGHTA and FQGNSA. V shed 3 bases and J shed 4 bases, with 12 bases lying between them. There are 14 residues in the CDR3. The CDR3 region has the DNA TGTGCCAGCAGCTTTGGGGGCGGGAGCTATGGCTACACCTTC. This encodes CASSFGGGSYGYTF.

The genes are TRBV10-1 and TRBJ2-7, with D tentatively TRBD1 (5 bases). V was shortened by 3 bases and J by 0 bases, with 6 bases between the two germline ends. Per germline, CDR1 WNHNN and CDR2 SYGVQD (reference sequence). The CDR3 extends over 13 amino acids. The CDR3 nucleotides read TGCGCCAGCAGTGAACAGGCCTCCTACGAGCAGTACTTC. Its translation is CASSEQASYEQYF.

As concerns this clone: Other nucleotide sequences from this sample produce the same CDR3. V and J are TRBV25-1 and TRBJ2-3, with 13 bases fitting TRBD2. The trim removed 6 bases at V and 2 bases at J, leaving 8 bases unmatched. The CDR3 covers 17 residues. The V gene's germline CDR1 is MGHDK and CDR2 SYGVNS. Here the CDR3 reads CASRKATSGGFTDTQYF. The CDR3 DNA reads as TGTGCCAGCAGAAAAGCGACTAGCGGGGGGTTCACAGATACGCAGTATTTT. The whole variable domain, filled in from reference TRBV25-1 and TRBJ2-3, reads EADIYQTPRYLVIGTGKKITLECSQTMGHDKMYWYQQDPGMELHLIHYSYGVNSTEKGDLSSESTVSRIRTEHFPLTLESARPSHTSQYLCASRKATSGGFTDTQYFGPGTRLTVL.

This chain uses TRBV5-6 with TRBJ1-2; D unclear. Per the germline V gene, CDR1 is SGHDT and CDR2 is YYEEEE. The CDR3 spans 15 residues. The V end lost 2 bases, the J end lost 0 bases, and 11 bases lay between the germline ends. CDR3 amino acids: CASSFRGISNYGYTF. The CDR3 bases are TGTGCCAGCAGCTTTCGAGGGATATCTAACTATGGCTACACCTTC.

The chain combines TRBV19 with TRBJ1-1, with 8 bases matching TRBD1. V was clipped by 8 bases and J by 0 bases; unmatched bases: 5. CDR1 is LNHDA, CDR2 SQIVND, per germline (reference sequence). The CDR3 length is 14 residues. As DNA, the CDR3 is TGTGCCAGTCGATTGGGACAGGTGAACACTGAAGCTTTCTTT. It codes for CASRLGQVNTEAFF.

The CDR3 DNA follows: TGTGCCAGCAGGGGGGACACCGGAGGAAAAAACATTCAGTACTTC. The encoded protein is CASRGDTGGKNIQYF. This rearrangement joins TRBV2 to TRBJ2-4; D possibly corresponds to TRBD1 (6 bases). Trimming took off 6 bases at V and 4 bases at J, with 16 bases between the two ends. Germline CDR1 reads SNHLY; CDR2 reads FYNNEI. The CDR3 runs to 15 residues.

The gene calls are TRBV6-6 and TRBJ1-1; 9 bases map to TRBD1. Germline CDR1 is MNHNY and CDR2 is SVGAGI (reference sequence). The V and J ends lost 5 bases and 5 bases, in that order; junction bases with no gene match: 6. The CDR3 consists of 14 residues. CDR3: CASSLQGAQTEAFF. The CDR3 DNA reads TGTGCCAGCAGTCTACAGGGGGCGCAAACTGAAGCTTTCTTT.

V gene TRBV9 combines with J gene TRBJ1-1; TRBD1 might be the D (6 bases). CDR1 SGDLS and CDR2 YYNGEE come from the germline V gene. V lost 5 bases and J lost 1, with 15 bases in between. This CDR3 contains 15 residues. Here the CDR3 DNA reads TGTGCCAGCAGAAAGGGGACAACGGGGAACACTGAAGCTTTCTTT. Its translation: CASRKGTTGNTEAFF.

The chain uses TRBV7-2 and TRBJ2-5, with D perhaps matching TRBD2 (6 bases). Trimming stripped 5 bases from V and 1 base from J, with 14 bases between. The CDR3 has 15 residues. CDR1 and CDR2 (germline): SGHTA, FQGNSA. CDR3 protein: CASSRRGPTQETQYF. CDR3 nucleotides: TGTGCCAGCAGCCGGCGGGGCCCGACCCAAGAGACCCAGTACTTC.

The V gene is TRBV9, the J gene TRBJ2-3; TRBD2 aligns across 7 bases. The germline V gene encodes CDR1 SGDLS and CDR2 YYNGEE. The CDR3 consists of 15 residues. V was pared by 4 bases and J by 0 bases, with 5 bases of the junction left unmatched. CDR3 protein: CASSPLGGSTDTQYF. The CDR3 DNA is TGTGCCAGCAGCCCTCTGGGGGGGAGCACAGATACGCAGTATTTT.

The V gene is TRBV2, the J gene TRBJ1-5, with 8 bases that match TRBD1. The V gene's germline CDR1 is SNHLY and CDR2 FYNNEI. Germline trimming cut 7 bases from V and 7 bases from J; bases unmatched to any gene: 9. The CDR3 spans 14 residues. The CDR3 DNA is TGTGCCAGCACCGAGACAGGGGTTCAACAGCCCCAGCATTTT. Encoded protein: CASTETGVQQPQHF.

The DNA for the CDR3 is TGTGCCAGCAGCTTTCCGGGACATTACGAGCAGTACTTC. It translates to CASSFPGHYEQYF. The chain couples TRBV11-2 to TRBJ2-7; D may be TRBD1 (6 bases). The CDR3 totals 13 residues. Germline CDR1 SGHAT, CDR2 FQNNGV. Trimming removed 3 bases at V and 4 bases at J, with 10 bases between.

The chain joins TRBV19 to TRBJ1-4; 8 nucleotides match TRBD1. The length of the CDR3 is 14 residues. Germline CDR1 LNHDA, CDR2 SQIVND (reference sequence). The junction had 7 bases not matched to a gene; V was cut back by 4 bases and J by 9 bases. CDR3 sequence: CASSTGQGIQKLFF. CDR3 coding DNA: TGTGCCAGTAGTACCGGACAGGGTATCCAAAAACTGTTTTTT.

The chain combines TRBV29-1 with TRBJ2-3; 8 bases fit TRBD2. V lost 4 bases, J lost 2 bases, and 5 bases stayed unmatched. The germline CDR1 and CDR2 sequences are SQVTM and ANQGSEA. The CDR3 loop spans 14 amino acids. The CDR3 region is CSVAGGENTDTQYF. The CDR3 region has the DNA TGCAGCGTTGCGGGGGGGGAGAACACAGATACGCAGTATTTT.

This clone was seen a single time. In DNA, the CDR3 is TGTGCCAGCAGCTACGGGGCAGGGGGCAATCAGCCCCAGCATTTT. Protein product: CASSYGAGGNQPQHF. This chain uses TRBV7-2 with TRBJ1-5; D is perhaps TRBD1 (6 bases). The germline V gene has CDR1 SGHTA and CDR2 FQGNSA. V dropped 4 bases and J dropped 2 bases, with 12 bases sitting between them. This CDR3 has 15 residues.

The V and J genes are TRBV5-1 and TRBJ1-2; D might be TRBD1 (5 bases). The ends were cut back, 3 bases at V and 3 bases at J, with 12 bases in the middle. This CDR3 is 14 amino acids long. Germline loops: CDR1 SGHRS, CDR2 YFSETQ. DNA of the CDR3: TGCGCCAGCAGCTCCCAGGGTTGGGACTATGGCTACACCTTC. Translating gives CASSSQGWDYGYTF. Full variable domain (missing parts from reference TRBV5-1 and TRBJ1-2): KAGVTQTPRYLIKTRGQQVTLSCSPISGHRSVSWYQQTPGQGLQFLFEYFSETQRNKGNFPGRFSGRQFSNSRSEMNVSTLELGDSALYLCASSSQGWDYGYTFGSGTRLTVV.

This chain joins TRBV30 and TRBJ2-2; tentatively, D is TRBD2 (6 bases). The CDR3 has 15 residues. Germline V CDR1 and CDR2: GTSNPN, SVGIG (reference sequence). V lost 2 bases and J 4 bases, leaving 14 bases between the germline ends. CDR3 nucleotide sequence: TGTGCCTGGAGTTTCGGTGGGGAGGTCACCGGGGAGCTGTTTTTT. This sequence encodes CAWSFGGEVTGELFF.

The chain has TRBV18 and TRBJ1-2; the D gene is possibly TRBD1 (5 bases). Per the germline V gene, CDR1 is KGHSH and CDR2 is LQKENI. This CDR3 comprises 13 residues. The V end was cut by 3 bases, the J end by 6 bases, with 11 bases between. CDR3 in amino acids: CASSPTATNGYTF. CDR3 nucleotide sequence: TGTGCCAGCTCACCGACAGCTACCAATGGCTACACCTTC.

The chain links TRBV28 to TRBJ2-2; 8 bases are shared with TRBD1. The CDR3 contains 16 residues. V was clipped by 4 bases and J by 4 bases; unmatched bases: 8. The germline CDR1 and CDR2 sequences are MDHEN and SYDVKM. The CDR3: CASSSTTGVFTGELFF. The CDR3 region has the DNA TGTGCCAGCAGTTCGACGACAGGGGTGTTCACCGGGGAGCTGTTTTTT.

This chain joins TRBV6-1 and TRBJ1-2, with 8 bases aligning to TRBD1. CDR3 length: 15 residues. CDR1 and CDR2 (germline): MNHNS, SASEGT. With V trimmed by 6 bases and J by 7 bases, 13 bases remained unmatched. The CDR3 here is CASSPGTGSITGYTF. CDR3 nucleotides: TGTGCCAGCAGCCCCGGGACAGGTTCCATTACTGGCTACACCTTC.

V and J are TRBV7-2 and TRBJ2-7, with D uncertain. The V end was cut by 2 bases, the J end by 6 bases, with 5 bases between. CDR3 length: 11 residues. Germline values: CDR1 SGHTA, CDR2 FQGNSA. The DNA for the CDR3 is TGTGCCAGCAGCTTATATTCCGAGCAGTACTTC. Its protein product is CASSLYSEQYF.

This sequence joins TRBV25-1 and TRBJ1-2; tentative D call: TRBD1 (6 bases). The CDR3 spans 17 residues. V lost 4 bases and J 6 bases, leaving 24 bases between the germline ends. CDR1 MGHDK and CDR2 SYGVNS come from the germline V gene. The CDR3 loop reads CASSGLGDRRQLHGYTF. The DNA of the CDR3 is TGTGCCAGCAGTGGACTCGGAGACAGGCGTCAATTGCATGGCTACACCTTC.

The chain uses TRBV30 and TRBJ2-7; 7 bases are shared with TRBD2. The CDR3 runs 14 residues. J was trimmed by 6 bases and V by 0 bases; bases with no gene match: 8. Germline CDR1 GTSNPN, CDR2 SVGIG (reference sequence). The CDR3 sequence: CAWSVRPTGGEQYF. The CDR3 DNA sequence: TGTGCCTGGAGTGTACGTCCAACGGGGGGCGAGCAGTACTTC. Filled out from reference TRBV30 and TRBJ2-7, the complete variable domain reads SQTIHQWPATLVQPVGSPLSLECTVEGTSNPNLYWYRQAAGRGLQLLFYSVGIGQISSEVPQNLSASRPQDRQFILSSKKLLLSDSGFYLCAWSVRPTGGEQYFGPGTRLTVT.

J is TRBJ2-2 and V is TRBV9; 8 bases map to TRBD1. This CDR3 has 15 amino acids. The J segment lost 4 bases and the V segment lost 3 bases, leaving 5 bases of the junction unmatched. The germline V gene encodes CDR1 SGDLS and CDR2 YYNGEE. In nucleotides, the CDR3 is TGTGCCAGCAGCGAAGTCACAGGGGGCACCGGGGAGCTGTTTTTT. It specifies CASSEVTGGTGELFF.

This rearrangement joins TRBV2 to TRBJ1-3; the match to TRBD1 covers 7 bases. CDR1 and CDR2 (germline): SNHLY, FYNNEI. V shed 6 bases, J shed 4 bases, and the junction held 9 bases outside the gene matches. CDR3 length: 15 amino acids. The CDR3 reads CASRTGWSIGNTIYF. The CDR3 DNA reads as TGTGCCAGCAGGACAGGGTGGTCGATCGGAAACACCATATATTTT.

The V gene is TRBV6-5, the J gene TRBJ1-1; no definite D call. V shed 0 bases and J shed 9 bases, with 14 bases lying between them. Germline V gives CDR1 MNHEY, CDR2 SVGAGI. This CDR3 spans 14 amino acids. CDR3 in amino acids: CASSYSLGDYKAFF. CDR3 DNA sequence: TGTGCCAGCAGTTACTCGCTCGGTGACTATAAAGCTTTCTTT.

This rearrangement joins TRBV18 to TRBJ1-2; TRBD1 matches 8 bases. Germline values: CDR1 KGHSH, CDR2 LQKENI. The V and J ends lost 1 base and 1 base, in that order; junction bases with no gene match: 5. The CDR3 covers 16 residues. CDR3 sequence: CASSPLGQGLNYGYTF. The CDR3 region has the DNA TGTGCCAGCTCACCACTAGGACAGGGACTTAACTATGGCTACACCTTC.

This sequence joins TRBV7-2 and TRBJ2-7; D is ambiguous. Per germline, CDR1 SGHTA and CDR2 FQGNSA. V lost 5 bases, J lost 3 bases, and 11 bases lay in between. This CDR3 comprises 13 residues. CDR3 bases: TGTGCCAGCAGCCCCAATGGAGACTACGAGCAGTACTTC. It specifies CASSPNGDYEQYF.

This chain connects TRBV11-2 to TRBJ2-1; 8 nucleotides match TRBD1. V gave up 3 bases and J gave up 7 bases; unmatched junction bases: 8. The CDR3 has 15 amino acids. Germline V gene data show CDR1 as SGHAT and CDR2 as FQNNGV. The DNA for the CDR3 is TGTGCCAGCAGCTTCGGGCAGGGGGCGCGAAATGAGCAGTTCTTC. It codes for CASSFGQGARNEQFF.